Listed below are T cell receptor beta chains from one sample, sequenced in a study of PD-1 blockade in classical Hodgkin lymphoma. Clones were read by immunoSEQ multiplex PCR, and TCRdb kept only the in-frame ones, dropping some. The sample shows 40,000 to 50,000 clones, about three quarters of them seen only once. Sequencing was performed on peripheral blood mononuclear cells (PBMCs), taken at baseline. The receptor set was obtained from a human donor with classical Hodgkin lymphoma. Both conserved end residues are part of each CDR3. Fields, in order: D gene, J gene, clone size, V gene, CDR3 protein, CDR3 DNA. A D gene is named only where the DNA matches it firmly. Some rows have no size entry. The others give once, few or many, or a class for an expanded clone.

.	TRBJ2-7	.	TRBV6-5	CASSPPGWEQYF	TGTGCCAGTAGTCCCCCAGGTTGGGAGCAGTACTTC
.	TRBJ1-2	once	TRBV2	CASQDGYTF	TGTGCCAGCCAAGATGGCTACACCTTC
.	TRBJ2-5	.	TRBV18	CASSIRVRETQYF	TGTGCCAGCTCAATCAGGGTCCGAGAGACCCAGTACTTC
.	TRBJ2-1	.	TRBV7-2	CASSLGVRGEQFF	TGTGCCAGCAGCTTAGGGGTACGGGGTGAGCAGTTCTTC
TRBD1	TRBJ1-2	.	TRBV18	CASSPLPDRENGYTF	TGTGCCAGCTCACCCCTACCCGACAGGGAGAATGGCTACACCTTC
.	TRBJ1-2	.	TRBV21-1	CASSTLPGQGPGYTF	TGTGCCAGCAGCACACTTCCGGGACAGGGTCCCGGCTACACCTTC
.	TRBJ2-7	.	TRBV18	CASSPQSGSSYEQYF	TGTGCCAGCTCACCTCAATCAGGGAGCTCCTACGAGCAGTACTTC
.	TRBJ2-2	.	TRBV7-2	CASSLLAPNTGELFF	TGTGCCAGCAGCTTACTAGCACCGAACACCGGGGAGCTGTTTTTT
TRBD1	TRBJ1-1	.	TRBV18	CASSPSRGHDTEAFF	TGTGCCAGCTCACCAAGCAGGGGGCATGACACTGAAGCTTTCTTT
.	TRBJ1-4	.	TRBV6-5	CASSLTSGDEKLFF	TGTGCCAGCAGCCTTACTTCGGGGGATGAAAAACTGTTTTTT
TRBD1	TRBJ1-2	few	TRBV10-1	CASSESAGGYGYTF	TGCGCCAGCAGTGAGTCGGCAGGGGGCTATGGCTACACCTTC
.	TRBJ1-1	few	TRBV9	CASSPRGNRNTEAFF	TGTGCCAGCAGCCCCAGGGGAAACAGGAACACTGAAGCTTTCTTT
TRBD1	TRBJ2-7	.	TRBV5-6	CASSLGTGLEQYF	TGTGCCAGCAGCTTGGGGACAGGGCTCGAGCAGTACTTC
.	TRBJ2-5	.	TRBV5-1	CASSFDREETQYF	TGCGCCAGCAGCTTCGATAGGGAAGAGACCCAGTACTTC
.	TRBJ2-7	.	TRBV18	CASSPGQEKDEQYF	TGTGCCAGCTCACCAGGGCAGGAGAAAGACGAGCAGTACTTC
.	TRBJ2-1	.	TRBV4-1	CASSPKGGGAYNEQFF	TGCGCCAGCAGCCCAAAGGGCGGGGGCGCCTACAATGAGCAGTTCTTC
.	TRBJ2-5	.	TRBV15	CATSREIDQETQYF	TGTGCCACCAGCAGAGAAATAGACCAAGAGACCCAGTACTTC
TRBD2	TRBJ2-3	.	TRBV5-1	CASSITGTSGGPDTQYF	TGCGCCAGCAGCATTACCGGGACTAGCGGGGGCCCAGATACGCAGTATTTT
TRBD2	TRBJ2-1	.	TRBV18	CASSPGLAGGRSEQFF	TGTGCCAGCTCACCAGGGCTAGCGGGGGGCAGGAGTGAGCAGTTCTTC
TRBD1	TRBJ2-4	many	TRBV2	CASSTTGGGIQYF	TGTGCCAGCAGCACGACAGGGGGAGGCATTCAGTACTTC
.	TRBJ2-2	.	TRBV4-3	CASSQGLSNTGELFF	TGCGCCAGCAGCCAAGGGCTGTCGAACACCGGGGAGCTGTTTTTT
.	TRBJ1-1	.	TRBV29-1	CSVGRGLGDTEAFF	TGCAGCGTTGGGCGGGGGCTAGGGGACACTGAAGCTTTCTTT
TRBD2	TRBJ2-7	.	TRBV5-6	CASSWAGGTYEQYF	TGTGCCAGCAGCTGGGCCGGGGGGACCTACGAGCAGTACTTC
.	TRBJ1-4	.	TRBV7-7	CASSLGRGSGKLFF	TGTGCCAGCAGCTTAGGAAGGGGGAGCGGAAAACTGTTTTTT
.	TRBJ1-5	.	TRBV12-5	CASGFTNQPQHF	TGTGCTAGTGGTTTCACGAATCAGCCCCAGCATTTT
.	TRBJ2-7	.	TRBV23-1	CASSQSMGGPSISYEQYF	TGCGCCAGCAGTCAATCAATGGGCGGTCCCTCCATCTCCTACGAGCAGTACTTC
.	TRBJ1-5	once	TRBV7-3	CASSLTGRVGSQPQHF	TGTGCCAGCAGCTTGACAGGAAGAGTAGGCAGTCAGCCCCAGCATTTT
TRBD2	TRBJ2-3	.	TRBV19	CASSPRLAGDDWYF	TGTGCCAGTAGTCCTCGACTAGCGGGGGACGATTGGTATTTT
.	TRBJ1-2	many	TRBV2	CATGSYGYTF	TGTGCCACCGGGAGCTATGGCTACACCTTC
.	TRBJ2-3	.	TRBV7-3	CASSSIGGTDTQYF	TGTGCCAGCAGCTCCATAGGGGGCACAGATACGCAGTATTTT
.	TRBJ2-3	.	TRBV2	CASNRGGSADTQYF	TGTGCCAGCAATAGGGGGGGCTCCGCAGATACGCAGTATTTT
.	TRBJ2-3	.	TRBV10-3	CAISAARGDTQYF	TGTGCCATCAGTGCGGCTCGGGGGGATACGCAGTATTTT
.	TRBJ2-1	.	TRBV6-5	CASSYSVGSSYNEQFF	TGTGCCAGCAGTTACTCGGTCGGAAGCTCCTACAATGAGCAGTTCTTC
.	TRBJ1-6	.	TRBV7-2	CASSQGVTNSPLHF	TGTGCCAGCAGCCAAGGGGTTACTAATTCACCCCTCCACTTT
.	TRBJ1-2	once	TRBV6-5	CASTQTPSNYGYTF	TGTGCCAGCACCCAGACACCCTCTAACTATGGCTACACCTTC
TRBD1	TRBJ2-7	.	TRBV5-1	CASSSWDRGTEQYF	TGCGCCAGCAGCAGCTGGGACAGGGGGACCGAGCAGTACTTC
.	TRBJ1-2	.	TRBV5-1	CASSYGQMYGYNTF	TGCGCCAGCAGCTACGGACAGATGTATGGCTACAACACCTTC
.	TRBJ2-7	.	TRBV10-3	CAISQEGRAYEQYF	TGTGCCATCAGCCAGGAGGGTAGGGCCTACGAGCAGTACTTC
.	TRBJ2-5	.	TRBV5-1	CASSLNAGQETQYF	TGCGCCAGCAGCTTGAATGCGGGGCAAGAGACCCAGTACTTC
.	TRBJ1-5	.	TRBV27	CASSLSRTGGPQHF	TGTGCCAGCAGTTTATCTCGGACCGGGGGGCCCCAGCATTTT
.	TRBJ2-7	.	TRBV27	CASSLSGRSSYEQYF	TGTGCCAGCAGTTTATCGGGACGCAGCTCCTACGAGCAGTACTTC
.	TRBJ1-6	.	TRBV7-6	CASSLAQRGNSPLHF	TGTGCCAGCAGCTTAGCACAACGGGGGAATTCACCCCTCCACTTT
.	TRBJ2-5	.	TRBV6-6	CASSLGETQYF	TGTGCCAGCAGTTTGGGGGAGACCCAGTACTTC
.	TRBJ2-7	.	TRBV6-1	CASSEADRIKQYF	TGTGCCAGCAGTGAAGCTGACAGGATCAAGCAGTACTTC
.	TRBJ1-2	.	TRBV28	CASSLEMDSSYGYTF	TGTGCCAGCAGTTTAGAAATGGACAGTTCCTATGGCTACACCTTC
.	TRBJ1-2	.	TRBV5-1	CASSLGFLGGYTF	TGCGCCAGCAGCTTGGGGTTTCTGGGCGGCTACACCTTC
.	TRBJ2-6	.	TRBV25-1	CASSEYGSSGANVLTF	TGTGCCAGCAGTGAATACGGGTCCTCTGGGGCCAACGTCCTGACTTTC